The rows below give T cell receptor beta chains drawn from one sample of a study of beta chain features in type 1 diabetes. Sequencing was performed with immunoSEQ multiplex PCR; in TCRdb, only in-frame clones are kept and a portion is missing. The sample shows some 330,000 clones, 9.5% to 11% of them seen only once. Source material: naive CD4+ T cells from blood. The source of these receptors is a woman aged 25-40 years in good health. CDR3s include the opening cysteine and the closing phenylalanine or tryptophan. D genes are given only for firm matches. Clone sizes are given selectively: once, few, many, or a class where the clone is expanded.

CDR3nt: TGCAGCGTGGATAGCGGGAGTGGCAAAAACATTCAGTACTTC
CDR3aa: CSVDSGSGKNIQYF
abundance: many
j_gene: TRBJ2-4
d_gene: TRBD2
v_gene: TRBV29-1

CDR3nt: TGTGCCAGCAGCGTAGCGAGCGGTGCGGGAGGTGCCCAAGAGACCCAGTACTTC
CDR3aa: CASSVASGAGGAQETQYF
abundance: NA
j_gene: TRBJ2-5
d_gene: TRBD2
v_gene: TRBV9

CDR3nt: TGTGCCAGCAGCGTAGGAGGGACTAGCGAAAGGGTGCAGTACTTC
CDR3aa: CASSVGGTSERVQYF
abundance: NA
j_gene: TRBJ2-7
d_gene: TRBD2
v_gene: TRBV9

CDR3nt: TGTGCCAGCAGTTACTCTACAACCGAGCAGTTCTTC
CDR3aa: CASSYSTTEQFF
abundance: few
j_gene: TRBJ2-1
d_gene: NA
v_gene: TRBV6-5

CDR3nt: TGTGCCTGGAGTGACAGGGGGCTAAGCGCCCTCTCCTACGAGCAGTACTTC
CDR3aa: CAWSDRGLSALSYEQYF
abundance: NA
j_gene: TRBJ2-7
d_gene: TRBD1
v_gene: TRBV30

CDR3nt: TGCGCCAGCAGCCAGACAGATACGCAGTATTTT
CDR3aa: CASSQTDTQYF
abundance: few
j_gene: TRBJ2-3
d_gene: NA
v_gene: TRBV5-1

CDR3nt: TGCAGCGTTAACGGTTTGGGGGGACTCACAGATACGCAGTATTTT
CDR3aa: CSVNGLGGLTDTQYF
abundance: few
j_gene: TRBJ2-3
d_gene: NA
v_gene: TRBV29-1

CDR3nt: TGTGCCAGCAGCGTCACCGGGACTAGCTCCTACGAGCAGTACTTC
CDR3aa: CASSVTGTSSYEQYF
abundance: few
j_gene: TRBJ2-7
d_gene: TRBD2
v_gene: TRBV9

CDR3nt: TGTGCCAGCAGTAACGGACAGGGGAGCCCCTACGAGCAGTACTTC
CDR3aa: CASSNGQGSPYEQYF
abundance: NA
j_gene: TRBJ2-7
d_gene: TRBD1
v_gene: TRBV28

CDR3nt: TGTGCCAGCGCTATACTTCAGGACTACGAGCAGTACTTC
CDR3aa: CASAILQDYEQYF
abundance: NA
j_gene: TRBJ2-7
d_gene: NA
v_gene: TRBV18

CDR3nt: TGTGCCAGCAGCCCTTGGACTAAAAGCTCCTACAATGAGCAGTTCTTC
CDR3aa: CASSPWTKSSYNEQFF
abundance: NA
j_gene: TRBJ2-1
d_gene: NA
v_gene: TRBV9

CDR3nt: TGTGCCAGTAGTATAGACCGGGGTAGCAATGAGCAGTTCTTC
CDR3aa: CASSIDRGSNEQFF
abundance: few
j_gene: TRBJ2-1
d_gene: NA
v_gene: TRBV19

CDR3nt: TGTGCCAGCAGCTTAGCCTCAGAGACCCAGTACTTC
CDR3aa: CASSLASETQYF
abundance: NA
j_gene: TRBJ2-5
d_gene: NA
v_gene: TRBV7-2

CDR3nt: TGCGCCAGTGGAGGTCGAGAGACCCAGTACTTC
CDR3aa: CASGGRETQYF
abundance: few
j_gene: TRBJ2-5
d_gene: NA
v_gene: TRBV5-1

CDR3nt: TGTGCCAGCAGCTTGGGTGGAGGGGATCAGCCCCAGCATTTT
CDR3aa: CASSLGGGDQPQHF
abundance: few
j_gene: TRBJ1-5
d_gene: NA
v_gene: TRBV5-6

CDR3nt: TGTGCCAGCAGACGACAGGGGGTCGACGAGCAGTACTTC
CDR3aa: CASRRQGVDEQYF
abundance: few
j_gene: TRBJ2-7
d_gene: TRBD1
v_gene: TRBV6-5

CDR3nt: TGCAGCGTCGAAACACAGGGTGGCACTGAAGCTTTCTTT
CDR3aa: CSVETQGGTEAFF
abundance: NA
j_gene: TRBJ1-1
d_gene: NA
v_gene: TRBV29-1

CDR3nt: TGTGCCAGCAGCGTAGGTCCAGGGGTTCAGCCCCAGCATTTT
CDR3aa: CASSVGPGVQPQHF
abundance: NA
j_gene: TRBJ1-5
d_gene: NA
v_gene: TRBV9

CDR3nt: TGTGCCAGCTCATATAGACAGGGGGCTACAGATACGCAGTATTTT
CDR3aa: CASSYRQGATDTQYF
abundance: few
j_gene: TRBJ2-3
d_gene: TRBD1
v_gene: TRBV18